The 10 T cell receptor beta chains presented below share a single source sample, sequenced in a study of blood T cell repertoires in COVID-19. Here immunoSEQ multiplex PCR was the method, and the copy in TCRdb shows in-frame clones only, minus some. The table lists about 200,000 clones, approximately 80% of them singletons. Sample: peripheral blood. These TCRs come from a human donor with acute or convalescent COVID-19. The donor label of this sample is uncertain.

The chain couples TRBV18 to TRBJ2-3, with TRBD1 as a possible D gene (6 bases). Trimming shortened V by 2 bases and J by 1 base, and 10 bases separated the two germline ends. The V gene's germline CDR1 is KGHSH and CDR2 LQKENI. The CDR3 has 15 residues. CDR3 bases: TGTGCCAGCTCACCAGGGACAACGGGCACAGATACGCAGTATTTT. Translating gives CASSPGTTGTDTQYF.

The chain carries TRBV5-4 and TRBJ1-1; D unresolved. The CDR3 spans 13 residues. Germline values: CDR1 SGHNT, CDR2 YYREEE (reference sequence). Trimming took 5 bases from V and 1 from J, leaving 9 bases between them. In nucleotides, the CDR3 is TGTGCCAGCAGTTGGACTTCGAACACTGAAGCTTTCTTT. Its translation is CASSWTSNTEAFF. The full variable domain, completed using reference TRBV5-4 and TRBJ1-1, is ETGVTQSPTHLIKTRGQQVTLRCSSQSGHNTVSWYQQALGQGPQFIFQYYREEENGRGNFPPRFSGLQFPNYSSELNVNALELDDSALYLCASSWTSNTEAFFGQGTRLTVV.

The rearrangement joins TRBV5-4 to TRBJ2-6; 8 nucleotides line up with TRBD1. This CDR3 is 17 amino acids long. Germline CDR1 and CDR2: SGHNT and YYREEE (reference sequence). J gave up 1 base and V 4 bases, and 7 bases lay outside the gene matches. This CDR3 reads CASSADRGRSGANVLTF. CDR3 nucleotides: TGTGCCAGCAGCGCAGACAGGGGACGGTCTGGGGCCAACGTCCTGACTTTC. Looking up the rest from reference TRBV5-4 and TRBJ2-6 gives the full variable domain: ETGVTQSPTHLIKTRGQQVTLRCSSQSGHNTVSWYQQALGQGPQFIFQYYREEENGRGNFPPRFSGLQFPNYSSELNVNALELDDSALYLCASSADRGRSGANVLTFGAGSRLTVL.

V is TRBV25-1 and J is TRBJ2-2, with TRBD2 matching 14 bases. J lost 7 bases, V lost 10 bases, and 17 bases had no gene match. The CDR3 has 18 amino acids. CDR1 and CDR2 from the germline V gene are MGHDK and SYGVNS. CDR3 nucleotides: TGTGCCACCATTCCAAGACTAGCGGGAGGGCCGAAGGTCGGGGAGCTGTTTTTT. Translated: CATIPRLAGGPKVGELFF. Full variable domain (remainder filled in from reference TRBV25-1 and TRBJ2-2): EADIYQTPRYLVIGTGKKITLECSQTMGHDKMYWYQQDPGMELHLIHYSYGVNSTEKGDLSSESTVSRIRTEHFPLTLESARPSHTSQYLCATIPRLAGGPKVGELFFGEGSRLTVL.

V is TRBV7-8 and J is TRBJ1-4; 8 bases agree with TRBD1. Germline CDR1 is SGHVS and CDR2 is FQNEAQ. V was clipped by 4 bases and J by 7 bases; unmatched bases: 8. The CDR3 consists of 15 residues. CDR3 residues: CASSSWTGMTEKLFF. In DNA form, the CDR3 reads TGTGCCAGCAGCTCATGGACAGGGATGACTGAAAAACTGTTTTTT.

DNA of the CDR3: TGTGCCAGCAGACCTCACAGGGGACAGAACACTGAAGCTTTCTTT. Protein sequence: CASRPHRGQNTEAFF. The rearrangement links TRBV6-5 to TRBJ1-1; TRBD1 matches 7 bases. The CDR3 length is 15 residues. The V and J ends lost 6 bases and 1 base, in that order; junction bases with no gene match: 8. Germline loops: CDR1 MNHEY, CDR2 SVGAGI.

The V call is TRBV6-5, the J call TRBJ2-1; maybe TRBD2 (5 bases). Germline loops: CDR1 MNHEY, CDR2 SVGAGI. This CDR3 has 15 residues. Trimming cost V 11 bases and J 6 bases, with 23 bases left between them. The CDR3 DNA reads TGTGCCGGACTGATTGACGGGATGCAGGCCAATGAGCAGTTCTTC. Its protein product is CAGLIDGMQANEQFF.

V and J are TRBV2 and TRBJ1-6, with TRBD1 matching over 7 bases. This CDR3 has 14 amino acids. Germline V gene data show CDR1 as SNHLY and CDR2 as FYNNEI. V was clipped by 6 bases and J by 5 bases; unmatched bases: 4. For the CDR3, the DNA is TGTGCCAGCAGAGTACAGGGGAATAATTCACCCCTCCACTTT. Its protein is CASRVQGNNSPLHF. Combining the CDR3 with reference TRBV2 and TRBJ1-6 gives the whole variable domain EPEVTQTPSHQVTQMGQEVILRCVPISNHLYFYWYRQILGQKVEFLVSFYNNEISEKSEIFDDQFSVERPDGSNFTLKIRSTKLEDSAMYFCASRVQGNNSPLHFGNGTRLTVT.

The chain is built from TRBV7-9 and TRBJ2-2; 8 bases are a match to TRBD2. The CDR3 totals 15 residues. V lost 5 bases and J lost 5; bases outside the gene matches: 7. Germline CDR1 SEHNR, CDR2 FQNEAQ (reference sequence). DNA of the CDR3: TGTGCCAGCAGCCCCCAGCGGGAGAGGACCGGGGAGCTGTTTTTT. It translates to CASSPQRERTGELFF.

The chain joins TRBV10-1 to TRBJ1-6; 11 positions match TRBD1. Germline CDR1 and CDR2: WNHNN and SYGVQD (reference sequence). V dropped 4 bases and J dropped 6; count of bases not matched to a gene: 2. This CDR3 has 15 amino acids. The DNA of the CDR3 is TGCGCCAGCAGTGCCGGGACAGGGGGTAATTCACCCCTCCACTTT. Residues: CASSAGTGGNSPLHF.